This T cell receptor beta chain was identified during a study of metastatic and nonmetastatic thyroid tumors (dated by TCRdb to about 2020). Regarding the research as a whole: The researchers compared repertoires between peripheral blood samples and tumor or nodule tissue samples from patients with malignant or benign thyroid disease. Overall study results and their limits: In both blood and tumor samples, TCR beta diversity was reported to be significantly higher in malignant tumors than in benign nodules.

No treatment had been received by any patient before thyroid surgery. Using T-cell receptor beta sequencing, the researchers looked back retrospectively at clinical samples from patients, gathered between the early 2010s and the late 2010s. Libraries were made using PCR. Instrument used: Illumina HiSeq 4000. The TCR beta-chain CDR3 region of each patient was profiled by high-throughput sequencing. Under the source paper's analysis protocol: The researchers built a classifier to tell apart papillary thyroid cancer patients with distant metastasis, based on CDR3 differences among clinicopathological groups. Repertoire diversity was assessed with the Shannon index, and tumor-blood repertoire similarity with the Morisita-Horn index. TCRdb applied fastp at Q25 and MiXCR to the public reads, then kept only in-frame beta chains. In this record, the V and J calls reflect TCRdb's handling and not the investigators' own analysis. The sample data list tens of thousands of clones, and 15% to 20% of these were observed just once. Less than 9.5% of the sample is taken by the ten largest.

V drops 2 bases and J drops 5 bases, leaving 16 bases in between. From the cysteine up to the phenylalanine, the CDR3 has a length of 15 residues. Of the read, only the CDR3 DNA is kept; its 45 bases are in frame from base 1. The germline V gene specifies SGDLS as CDR1 and YYNGEE as CDR2. This clone was recorded at least ten times. Its target antigen remains unknown. No quality values exist for individual bases; no much larger clone is one base distant. The specimen sequenced was blood. This chain is built from TRBV9 and TRBJ1-2; confidence is insufficient to name the D gene. This TCR derives from a male donor with papillary thyroid cancer or a benign thyroid nodule (not recorded which). Some clones in this sample may be carry-over from other donors' samples. The CDR3 sequence is CASSVEGNVLYGYTF. The DNA sequence follows: TGTGCCAGCAGCGTTGAAGGAAATGTGCTATATGGCTACACCTTC.